This T cell receptor beta chain comes out of a study of tumor-infiltrating lymphocytes in primary liver carcinoma. Study conclusions and caveats: It was in tumors, not blood, that the top-250-clone fraction was significantly higher (p = 0.039). Only about 7-24% of top clones were detected in each of the five tumor regions.

Total RNA amounting to roughly 450 ng was the source from which TCR beta cDNA was made with a constant-region primer. The TCR beta library was amplified through three nested multiplex PCR rounds in a modified ARM-PCR procedure. Rounds one and two of PCR, each of 9 to 11 cycles, were primed with TRBV1-TRBV30 forward primers and a C-beta reverse primer. TCRdb reprocessed the multiplex PCR reads with MiXCR, giving one entry per CDR3 protein. The sample holds under 200,000 distinct CDR3 sequences, around four fifths seen once. Concerning this clonotype itself: Antigen unknown. An end of the junction does not agree with germline; a read error may underlie this.

CDR3 size: 14 residues. CDR1 and CDR2 from the germline V gene are SGHAT and FQDESV (reference sequence). The source material, roughly 18-33 mg of unsorted bulk tissue, was used to co-extract RNA and DNA. Sampling of each tumor involved five separate regions. The receptor's source is a man aged 35-49 years with primary liver carcinoma and hepatitis B virus infection. Source material: tumor tissue from primary liver carcinoma. V usage is TRBV11-1 and J usage is TRBJ1-2; perhaps TRBD1 as D (5 bases). The CDR3 reads CANSLARQGGGYTF. The CDR3 nucleotides are TGTGCCAACAGCTTAGCGCGCCAGGGCGGAGGCTACACTTTC.